What follows are 9 T cell receptor beta chains derived from one specimen sequenced in a study of blood T cell repertoires in COVID-19. Libraries were prepared by immunoSEQ multiplex PCR; TCRdb keeps only in-frame clonotypes and omits some of them. In the table there are about 41,000 clones, around 85% of which are singletons. Sequences were obtained from peripheral blood. The source of these receptors is a man aged 35-49 years with active or convalescent COVID-19.

The J gene is TRBJ2-5, the V gene TRBV4-3; tentatively, D is TRBD2 (5 bases). V gave up 1 base and J gave up 4 bases, with 10 bases separating them. This CDR3 comprises 14 residues. Looked up from germline, CDR1 is LGHNA and CDR2 is YSLEER. The CDR3 DNA follows: TGCGCCAGCAGCCAAGTGGGAGTGGGAGAGACCCAGTACTTC. This translates into CASSQVGVGETQYF.

The chain carries TRBV19 and TRBJ2-7, with 9 bases identical to TRBD1. Germline V gives CDR1 LNHDA, CDR2 SQIVND (reference sequence). Unmatched junction bases numbered 7, after V lost 3 bases and J lost 1 base. The CDR3 spans 16 residues. The CDR3 sequence: CASSISTGGVSYEQYF. The CDR3 nucleotides are TGTGCCAGTAGTATTTCGACAGGGGGGGTTTCCTACGAGCAGTACTTC.

The chain joins TRBV7-9 to TRBJ2-3; 9 bases match TRBD1. Germline assignment: CDR1 SEHNR and CDR2 FQNEAQ (reference sequence). Losses at the gene ends were 5 bases for V and 2 bases for J; bases not matched to a gene: 5. The CDR3 totals 15 residues. This chain's CDR3 is CASSGIQGATDTQYF. CDR3 bases: TGTGCCAGCAGCGGAATACAGGGGGCCACAGATACGCAGTATTTT.

The rearrangement joins TRBV28 to TRBJ2-1, with TRBD2 identical over 9 bases. The length of the CDR3 is 20 residues. The germline V gene has CDR1 MDHEN and CDR2 SYDVKM. V dropped 8 bases and J dropped 7; count of bases not matched to a gene: 27. The CDR3 DNA reads TGTGCCAGCTGTAAGGCCCATTCGGTGGCGGGAGGGCCCTCTTTAAATGAGCAGTTCTTC. Protein product: CASCKAHSVAGGPSLNEQFF.

V gene TRBV3-1 (or the pseudogene TRBV3-2) combines with J gene TRBJ1-2, with 11 bases aligning to TRBD1. Per the germline V gene, CDR1 is LGHDT and CDR2 is YNNKEL (reference sequence). V dropped 4 bases and J dropped 2; count of bases not matched to a gene: 6. The length of the CDR3 is 16 residues. The CDR3: CASSPSRTGGNYGYTF. CDR3 nucleotides: TGTGCCAGCAGCCCCTCGCGGACAGGGGGCAACTATGGCTACACCTTC.

This clone was recorded a few times. The chain is built from TRBV30 and TRBJ1-2; D is perhaps TRBD1 (5 bases). V lost 5 bases and J lost 6, with 10 bases in between. Germline CDR1 and CDR2: GTSNPN and SVGIG (reference sequence). The CDR3 has 11 residues. CDR3 DNA: TGTGCCTGGGGGACTTTAAATGGCTACACCTTC. The encoded protein is CAWGTLNGYTF.

This rearrangement joins TRBV4-3 to TRBJ1-2; no firm D call. The CDR3 is made up of 16 amino acids. V lost 0 bases and J 0 bases, leaving 11 bases between the germline ends. Germline V gene sequence: CDR1 LGHNA, CDR2 YSLEER. In DNA form, the CDR3 reads TGCGCCAGCAGCCAAGATCAAGCCGCCTCTAACTATGGCTACACCTTC. Its protein is CASSQDQAASNYGYTF.

V usage is TRBV27 and J usage is TRBJ2-7, with TRBD2 as a possible D gene (6 bases). Germline V CDR1 and CDR2: MNHEY, SMNVEV (reference sequence). The CDR3 runs to 12 residues. Trimming took 3 bases from V and 5 from J, leaving 8 bases between them. CDR3 nucleotide sequence: TGTGCCAGCAGTTTGGCGGGGAACGAGCAGTACTTC. Translated: CASSLAGNEQYF.

The chain links TRBV7-2 to TRBJ1-5; 8 nucleotides line up with TRBD1. Germline V gives CDR1 SGHTA, CDR2 FQGNSA. The CDR3 is 17 residues long. Germline trimming cut 3 bases from V and 1 base from J; bases unmatched to any gene: 8. The CDR3 coding sequence is TGTGCCAGCAGCTTTTACCAGGGGGCCTTCAGCAATCAGCCCCAGCATTTT. It specifies CASSFYQGAFSNQPQHF.